This T cell receptor (beta chain) was identified in a study of vaccination and CD4 T cells after COVID-19. On the study more broadly: The control cultures got either a CEFX pool, an HIV-1 Nef pool, or no peptide at all.

Germline trimming cut 2 bases from V and 5 bases from J; bases unmatched to any gene: 4. Germline V gene data show CDR1 as SGHRS and CDR2 as YFSETQ. There are 15 residues in the CDR3. The treatment denotes: approximately 9-day PBMC culture with coronavirus spike peptide pools or control peptides (ViraFEST assay). ViraFEST expanded antigen-specific T cells with peptide pools, then sequenced TCRs. Once obtained from cultured CD4+ T cells, the DNA was sequenced using the Oncomine TCR Beta short-read assay. Genomic DNA was taken out of cultured CD4+ T cells by extraction. TCRdb used MiXCR to reprocess the PCR reads, holding one entry per CDR3 protein. The table shows around 20,000 distinct CDR3 sequences, with over 20% occurring only once. As to this clonotype: What it binds is unknown.

The chain carries TRBV5-1 and TRBJ2-1; 10 positions match TRBD1. This sequence was found in a human donor with COVID-19. The sequenced sample consisted of cultured CD4+ T cells from blood. The CDR3 loop is CASSFPGTGDNEQFF. The CDR3 DNA is TGCGCCAGCAGCTTCCCCGGGACAGGGGACAATGAGCAGTTCTTC.